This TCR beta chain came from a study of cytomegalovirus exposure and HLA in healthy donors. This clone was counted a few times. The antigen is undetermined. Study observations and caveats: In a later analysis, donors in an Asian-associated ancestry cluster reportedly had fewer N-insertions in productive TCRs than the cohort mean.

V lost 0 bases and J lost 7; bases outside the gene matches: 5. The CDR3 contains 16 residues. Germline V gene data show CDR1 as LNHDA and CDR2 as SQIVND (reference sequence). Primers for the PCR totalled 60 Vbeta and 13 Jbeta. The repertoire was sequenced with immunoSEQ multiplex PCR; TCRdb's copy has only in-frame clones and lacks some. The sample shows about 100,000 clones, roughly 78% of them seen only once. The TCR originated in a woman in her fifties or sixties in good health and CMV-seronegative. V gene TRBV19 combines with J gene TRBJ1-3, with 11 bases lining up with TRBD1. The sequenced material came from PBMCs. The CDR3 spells CASSIDAGTGGNTIYF. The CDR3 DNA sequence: TGTGCCAGTAGTATAGACGCCGGGACAGGGGGGAACACCATATATTTT.